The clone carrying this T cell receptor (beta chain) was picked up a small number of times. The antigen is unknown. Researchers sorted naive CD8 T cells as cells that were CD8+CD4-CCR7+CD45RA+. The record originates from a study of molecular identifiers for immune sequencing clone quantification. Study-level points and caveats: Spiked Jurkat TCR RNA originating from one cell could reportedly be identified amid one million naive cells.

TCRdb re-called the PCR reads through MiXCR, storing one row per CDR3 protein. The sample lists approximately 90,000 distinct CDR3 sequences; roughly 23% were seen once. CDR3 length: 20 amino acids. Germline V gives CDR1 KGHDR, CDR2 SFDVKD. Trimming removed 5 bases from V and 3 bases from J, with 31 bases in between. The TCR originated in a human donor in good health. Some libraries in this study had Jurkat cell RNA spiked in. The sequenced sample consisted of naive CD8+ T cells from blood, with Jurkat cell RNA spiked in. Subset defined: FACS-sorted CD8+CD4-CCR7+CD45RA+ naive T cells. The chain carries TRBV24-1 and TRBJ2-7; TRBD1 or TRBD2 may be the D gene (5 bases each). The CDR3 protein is CATSGQTGTGVGGRIYEQYF. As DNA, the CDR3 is TGTGCCACCAGTGGCCAAACCGGGACCGGTGTTGGAGGTAGGATCTACGAGCAGTACTTC.